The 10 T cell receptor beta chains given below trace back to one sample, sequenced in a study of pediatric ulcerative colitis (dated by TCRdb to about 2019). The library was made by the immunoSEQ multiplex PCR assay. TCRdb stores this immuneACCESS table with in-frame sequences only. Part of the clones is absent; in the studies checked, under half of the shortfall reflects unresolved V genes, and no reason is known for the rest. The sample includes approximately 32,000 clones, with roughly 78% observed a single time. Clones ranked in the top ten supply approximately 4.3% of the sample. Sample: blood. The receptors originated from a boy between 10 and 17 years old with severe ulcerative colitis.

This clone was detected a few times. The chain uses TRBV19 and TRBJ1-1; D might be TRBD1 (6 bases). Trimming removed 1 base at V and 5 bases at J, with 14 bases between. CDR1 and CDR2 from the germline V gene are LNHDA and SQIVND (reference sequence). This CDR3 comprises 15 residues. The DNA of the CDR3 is TGTGCCAGTAGTATAGCCACCAGGGGAGGGACTGAAGCTTTCTTT. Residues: CASSIATRGGTEAFF.

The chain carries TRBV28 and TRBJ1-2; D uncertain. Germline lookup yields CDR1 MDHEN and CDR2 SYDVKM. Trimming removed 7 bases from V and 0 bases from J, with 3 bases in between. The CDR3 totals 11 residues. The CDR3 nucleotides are TGTGCCAGCACCGCTAACTATGGCTACACCTTC. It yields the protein CASTANYGYTF.

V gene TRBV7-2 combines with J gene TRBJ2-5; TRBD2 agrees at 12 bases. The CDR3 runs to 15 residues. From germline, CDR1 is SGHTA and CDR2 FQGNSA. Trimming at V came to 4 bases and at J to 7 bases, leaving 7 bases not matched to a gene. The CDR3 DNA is TGTGCCAGCAGCTCTCGGACTAGCGGGGTTGTGACCCAGTACTTC. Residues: CASSSRTSGVVTQYF.

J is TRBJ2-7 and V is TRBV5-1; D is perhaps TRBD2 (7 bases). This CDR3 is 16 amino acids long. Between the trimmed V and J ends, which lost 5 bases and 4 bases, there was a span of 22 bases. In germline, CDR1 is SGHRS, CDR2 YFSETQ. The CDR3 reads CASREARGGVRYEQYF. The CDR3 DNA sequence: TGCGCCAGCAGAGAAGCCCGAGGGGGGGTGAGATACGAGCAGTACTTC.

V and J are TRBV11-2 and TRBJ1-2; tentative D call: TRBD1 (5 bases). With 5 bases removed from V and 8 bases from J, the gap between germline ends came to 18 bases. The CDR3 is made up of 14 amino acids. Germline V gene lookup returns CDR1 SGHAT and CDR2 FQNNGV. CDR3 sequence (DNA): TGTGCCAGCAGCCCCATCTCCGGCGGGGGAGGCTACACCTTC. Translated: CASSPISGGGGYTF.

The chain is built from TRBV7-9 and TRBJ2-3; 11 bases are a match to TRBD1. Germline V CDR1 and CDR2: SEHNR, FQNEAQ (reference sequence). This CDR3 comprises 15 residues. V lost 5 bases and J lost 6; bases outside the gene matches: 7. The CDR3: CASSKGQGGRDTQYF. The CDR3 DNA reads TGTGCCAGCAGCAAGGGACAGGGGGGCCGTGATACGCAGTATTTT.

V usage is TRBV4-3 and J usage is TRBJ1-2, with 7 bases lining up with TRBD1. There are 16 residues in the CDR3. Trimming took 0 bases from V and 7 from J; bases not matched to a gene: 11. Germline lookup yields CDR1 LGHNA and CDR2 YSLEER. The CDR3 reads CASSQEKGQSFSGYTF. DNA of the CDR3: TGCGCCAGCAGCCAAGAGAAGGGACAGAGCTTTTCTGGCTACACCTTC.

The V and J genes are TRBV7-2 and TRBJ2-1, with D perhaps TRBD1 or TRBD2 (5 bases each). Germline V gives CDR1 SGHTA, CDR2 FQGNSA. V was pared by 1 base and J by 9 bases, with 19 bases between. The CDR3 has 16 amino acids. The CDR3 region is CASSLVGSSRAVEQFF. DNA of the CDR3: TGTGCCAGCAGCTTAGTAGGGTCTAGCAGGGCGGTTGAGCAGTTCTTC.

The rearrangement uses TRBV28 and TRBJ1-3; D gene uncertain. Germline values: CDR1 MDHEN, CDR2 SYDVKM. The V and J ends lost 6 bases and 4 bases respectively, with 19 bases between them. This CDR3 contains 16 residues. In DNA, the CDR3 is TGTGCCAGCAGCCCCCCCGGAGTAATAGGGGGAAACACCATATATTTT. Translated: CASSPPGVIGGNTIYF.

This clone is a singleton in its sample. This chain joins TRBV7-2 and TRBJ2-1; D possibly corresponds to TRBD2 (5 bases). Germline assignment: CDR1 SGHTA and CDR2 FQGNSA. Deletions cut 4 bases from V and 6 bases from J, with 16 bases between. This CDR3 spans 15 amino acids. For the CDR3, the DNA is TGTGCCAGCAGCTCCGGCTTGCGAGGAGGCAATGAGCAGTTCTTC. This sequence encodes CASSSGLRGGNEQFF.